These 18 T cell receptor beta chains share one sample of origin, sequenced in a study of CD8+ T cells in alopecia areata. As the sequencing template, cDNA was produced by extracting RNA and reverse transcribing it. Libraries were prepared by immunoSEQ multiplex PCR; TCRdb keeps only in-frame clonotypes and omits some of them. The sample contains about 290,000 clones, nearly 60% of which appear only once. Stated treatment: oral pan-JAK inhibitor, 5-10 mg twice daily. Sequences were derived from CD4+ T cells sorted from blood, sampled at week 24, from a patient treated with tofacitinib. These receptor sequences come from a human donor with alopecia areata.

This clone was detected a few times. The rearrangement uses TRBV7-9 and TRBJ2-5, with D perhaps being TRBD1 or TRBD2 (5 bases each). V dropped 6 bases and J dropped 5 bases, with 10 bases sitting between them. Germline V lookup: CDR1 SEHNR, CDR2 FQNEAQ (reference sequence). The CDR3 spans 12 residues. This CDR3 reads CASSSREETQYF. The CDR3 region has the DNA TGTGCCAGCAGTTCCAGGGAGGAGACCCAGTACTTC.

The chain joins TRBV30 to TRBJ1-2, with TRBD1 identical over 7 bases. This CDR3 is 14 amino acids long. V trimming: 7 bases; J trimming: 4 bases; junction bases outside the gene matches: 12. Germline lookup yields CDR1 GTSNPN and CDR2 SVGIG (reference sequence). The CDR3 spells CASPDREILYGYTF. CDR3 nucleotide sequence: TGTGCCTCCCCTGACAGGGAGATCCTCTATGGCTACACCTTC.

The chain links TRBV6-5 to TRBJ2-7; 10 positions agree with TRBD1. The ends lost 2 bases at V and 2 bases at J; junction bases unmatched: 3. The germline V gene encodes CDR1 MNHEY and CDR2 SVGAGI. This CDR3 comprises 15 residues. This chain's CDR3 is CASSYPGQGAYEQYF. CDR3 DNA sequence: TGTGCCAGCAGTTACCCCGGACAGGGGGCCTACGAGCAGTACTTC.

The rearrangement links TRBV6-6 to TRBJ2-7; tentative D call: TRBD1 (5 bases). In germline, CDR1 is MNHNY, CDR2 SVGAGI (reference sequence). The CDR3 runs 13 residues. V was cut by 2 bases and J by 6 bases, with 11 bases left in between. This chain's CDR3 is CASSYPGRGEQYF. As DNA, the CDR3 is TGTGCCAGCAGTTACCCCGGAAGGGGCGAGCAGTACTTC.

The chain combines TRBV6-6 with TRBJ1-2, with 7 bases identical to TRBD1. V trimming: 2 bases; J trimming: 4 bases; junction bases outside the gene matches: 7. Germline lookup yields CDR1 MNHNY and CDR2 SVGAGI (reference sequence). The CDR3 is 15 amino acids. This CDR3 reads CASSYRGQTSYGYTF. Written as DNA, the CDR3 is TGTGCCAGCAGTTACCGGGGACAGACGTCCTATGGCTACACCTTC.

The table lists this clone with a few counts. The chain links TRBV29-1 to TRBJ1-2, with D uncertain. This CDR3 has 14 amino acids. V shed 2 bases and J shed 3 bases, with 13 bases lying between them. The V gene's germline CDR1 is SQVTM and CDR2 ANQGSEA. The CDR3 bases are TGCAGCGTTGAAAGGCCCCCGGGTTACTATGGCTACACCTTC. Translated: CSVERPPGYYGYTF.

This chain connects TRBV18 to TRBJ1-1, with 7 bases fitting TRBD1. There are 13 residues in the CDR3. The V segment lost 8 bases and the J segment 5 bases; nucleotides outside the gene matches: 8. Germline loops: CDR1 KGHSH, CDR2 LQKENI. This CDR3 is CASLPQGETEAFF. In DNA form, the CDR3 reads TGTGCCAGCCTCCCGCAGGGGGAGACTGAAGCTTTCTTT.

This chain uses TRBV25-1 with TRBJ2-1; D may correspond to TRBD1 or TRBD2 (5 bases each). This CDR3 is built from 15 residues. Germline V gene sequence: CDR1 MGHDK, CDR2 SYGVNS. V shed 1 base and J shed 0 bases, with 7 bases lying between them. CDR3 sequence: CASSESGGSYNEQFF. CDR3 coding DNA: TGTGCCAGCAGTGAATCTGGGGGCTCCTACAATGAGCAGTTCTTC.

This chain links TRBV29-1 with TRBJ2-3; D is perhaps TRBD1 or TRBD2 (5 bases each). This CDR3 is built from 19 residues. Germline CDR1 reads SQVTM; CDR2 reads ANQGSEA. Trimming shortened V by 3 bases and J by 6 bases, and 31 bases separated the two germline ends. Here the CDR3 DNA reads TGCAGCGTTGATGGGGGTTCCTGGGCTAGACCTATCTATGGCGATACGCAGTATTTT. Its protein product is CSVDGGSWARPIYGDTQYF.

This clone occurred a few times. The CDR3 region is CSAGPEDTDTQYF. The CDR3 DNA follows: TGCAGCGCTGGGCCCGAGGACACAGATACGCAGTATTTT. The chain carries TRBV29-1 and TRBJ2-3, with D hard to call. V lost 7 bases, J lost 2 bases, and 13 bases lay in between. The CDR3 consists of 13 residues. Germline V gene data show CDR1 as SQVTM and CDR2 as ANQGSEA.

This clone was seen a few times. V is TRBV4-3 and J is TRBJ2-3; 8 bases map to TRBD1. After removal of 2 bases from V and 4 bases from J, the junction contained 8 bases not matched to a gene. CDR3 length equals 16 residues. Germline CDR1 reads LGHNA; CDR2 reads YSLEER. The CDR3 region is CASSQSRTGKADTQYF. Written as DNA, the CDR3 is TGCGCCAGCAGCCAAAGCCGGACAGGGAAGGCAGATACGCAGTATTTT.

This sequence joins TRBV5-6 and TRBJ2-5; D may be TRBD1 (6 bases). The germline CDR1 and CDR2 sequences are SGHDT and YYEEEE. Trimming shortened V by 0 bases and J by 4 bases, and 13 bases separated the two germline ends. The CDR3 has 15 amino acids. The CDR3 DNA sequence: TGTGCCAGCAGCTTGGATCAGGGGTTGGGAGAGACCCAGTACTTC. Residues: CASSLDQGLGETQYF. Filled out from reference TRBV5-6 and TRBJ2-5, the complete variable domain reads DAGVTQSPTHLIKTRGQQVTLRCSPKSGHDTVSWYQQALGQGPQFIFQYYEEEERQRGNFPDRFSGHQFPNYSSELNVNALLLGDSALYLCASSLDQGLGETQYFGPGTRLLVL.

The V and J genes are TRBV7-9 and TRBJ1-1; D unresolved. This CDR3 has 13 amino acids. Trimming removed 5 bases from V and 0 bases from J, with 7 bases in between. Germline-derived CDR1 and CDR2 are SEHNR and FQNEAQ (reference sequence). CDR3 loop: CASSEVMNTEAFF. The CDR3 coding sequence is TGTGCCAGCAGCGAGGTGATGAACACTGAAGCTTTCTTT.

This clone was seen only once. V gene TRBV5-1 combines with J gene TRBJ2-5; possibly TRBD1 for D (8 bases). The germline V gene has CDR1 SGHRS and CDR2 YFSETQ. The CDR3 totals 13 residues. Trimming took 7 bases from V and 3 from J, leaving 13 bases between them. The CDR3 DNA reads as TGCGCCAGCGGACAGGGAGGGGAAGAGACCCAGTACTTC. Translating it yields CASGQGGEETQYF.

The CDR3 DNA is TGTGCCAGCACTCAACAGGGGGCATATTCACCCCTCCACTTT. It specifies CASTQQGAYSPLHF. V and J are TRBV6-5 and TRBJ1-6, with 9 bases lining up with TRBD1. CDR3 size: 14 residues. V trimming: 7 bases; J trimming: 8 bases; junction bases outside the gene matches: 6. Germline-derived CDR1 and CDR2 are MNHEY and SVGAGI.

The CDR3 DNA is TGCGCCAGCAGCCAAGATCTCACTAGGAACACGCAGTATTTT. Amino acid sequence: CASSQDLTRNTQYF. The V gene is TRBV4-3, the J gene TRBJ2-3, with a weak D call TRBD2 (5 bases). Trimming pared 0 bases from V and 9 bases from J, leaving 13 bases between. Germline CDR1 and CDR2: LGHNA and YSLEER. This CDR3 region has 14 residues.

This clone was seen only a few times. This chain uses TRBV29-1 with TRBJ1-1; TRBD1 matches 10 bases. With V trimmed by 7 bases and J by 1 base, 3 bases remained unmatched. The CDR3 consists of 13 residues. Germline CDR1 is SQVTM and CDR2 is ANQGSEA. The CDR3: CSARDRGNTEAFF. The CDR3 DNA sequence: TGCAGCGCTAGGGACAGGGGGAACACTGAAGCTTTCTTT.

This chain connects TRBV29-1 to TRBJ2-7, with 7 bases identical to TRBD1. The germline V gene has CDR1 SQVTM and CDR2 ANQGSEA. The CDR3 sequence is 11 residues long. After removal of 6 bases from V and 6 bases from J, the junction contained 5 bases not matched to a gene. The CDR3 spells CSVNRGGEQYF. For the CDR3, the DNA is TGCAGCGTGAACAGGGGCGGCGAGCAGTACTTC.